This T cell receptor (beta chain) was captured by sequencing in a study of shared clonotypes between healthy human individuals (dated by TCRdb to about 2020). Turning to the overall study: Three men and a couple of women, aged 18 to 49 years, made up the cohort. For each donor, three plates each were used for CD4 naive and CD4 memory, two plates were used for CD8 naive, and one plate was used for CD8 memory. Blood TCR repertoires of a handful of healthy adults were deeply sequenced to estimate repertoire size and the extent of clonotype sharing between individuals. Different laboratories and diverse techniques were used to prepare libraries and sequence TCR repertoires, to increase sequencing depth and limit assay-specific biases. Each donor's leukapheresis produced roughly between roughly 0.85 and 10 billion PBMCs. Here is what the overall study found, with its caveats: Compared with non-shared clonotypes, clonotypes shared by all four sorted-subset donors had higher generation probabilities. Pairwise subsampling led to the expectation that sequencing depth would affect the degree of clonotype sharing among donors. Naive subsets generally had larger estimated clonotype richness than memory subsets did. The genetic and exposure-history diversity represented was limited by the small number of donors. When a few donors were compared, the shared fraction of clonotypes was 5% to 6.5% for naive CD4, approximately 3.5% for naive CD8, roughly 2.5% for memory CD4, and 0.4% for memory CD8. Only blood was sampled, and tissue TCR repertoires likely differ from those in blood. Rarefaction of sorted-subset datasets indicated incomplete sequencing despite the large sequencing depth.

TCR CDR3 regions were amplified from genomic DNA by multiplex PCR using the deep immunoSEQ assay. Genomic DNA extracted from each cell subset was distributed evenly over all wells of several immunoSEQ 96-well plates, and each plate served as one replicate. For sorted subsets, each replicate PCR was loaded with 200 ng genomic DNA, equivalent to 25,000 to 35,000 T cell genomes. Purified libraries were quantified with a Qubit 3.0 fluorometer, sized on a Bioanalyzer 2100, and re-quantified with the KAPA Library Quantification kit. Every immunoSEQ 96-well plate was sequenced on a separate single-read 150-cycle Illumina NextSeq 550 flow cell. On the authors' methods: Because the immunoSEQ output held only junctional sequences and lacked quality scores, the filtering could not match the filtering applied to full-length reads. To assign V/J genes and CDR3, sequences were annotated using PyIR, a Python wrapper for IgBLAST v1.9, with IMGT germline references. Reads were removed for weak V/J assignments (E-value above 1e-6), missing CDR3, stop codons, out-of-frame junctions, or ambiguous translated residues. V3J clonotypes were defined as sequences sharing an identical inferred V gene, J gene, and CDR3 amino acid sequence. The percentage overlap between two repertoires was calculated by dividing the number of shared unique clonotypes by the size of the smaller repertoire. Richness of each repertoire was evaluated using RTK rarefaction, the Chao1 estimator, and Recon v2.1 estimates of unobserved clonotypes. OLGA was used to compute generation probabilities for all TCRbeta clonotypes that the gDNA method yielded from a handful of donors. TCRdb took this table from immuneACCESS and kept in-frame rearrangements with V and J called. Such tables lack part of the clones; where checked against another copy, unresolved V genes explain under half of the gap, and the rest is unexplained. V and J calls and clone size are given by that table; D and trimming were obtained from the DNA. Recorded for this sample are about 1.5 million clones; roughly 98% of them occurred a single time. The leading ten clones occupy 0.4% to 0.45% of the sample.

Remarks on this clone: Its antigen target is currently unknown. Within one base of it there is no much larger clone, and no base qualities were kept.

The donors were healthy, HIV-negative adults who had no recently reported acute infections or vaccinations. Only Caucasian adults living in Nashville, Tennessee, USA were represented among the donors. CD4+ T cells were enriched by magnetic negative selection; naive cells were then positively selected on CD45RA, and the negative fraction formed the memory subset. Blood was collected by leukapheresis, and PBMCs were isolated by Ficoll-Histopaque density gradient centrifugation and then cryopreserved in liquid nitrogen vapor phase. Analytical flow cytometry was used to check the purity and quantity of every magnetically sorted T cell population. Genomic DNA was isolated from every sorted fraction and measured by UV absorbance on a Nanodrop 2000c. V and J lose 0 bases and 4 bases, and a span of 7 bases separates them. CDR3 length: 14 amino acids, cysteine to phenylalanine. Just the 42-base CDR3 DNA is kept, in frame starting at base 1. Looking up the germline V gene (reference sequence) yields CDR1 SGHNT and CDR2 YYREEE.

The chain uses TRBV5-4 and TRBJ1-4, with no reliable assignment of the D segment. Sequenced input: naive CD4+ T cells sorted from blood. The sample's cell subset or site label is to be understood as: CD45RA+ positively selected. The source of this sequence is a young man in good health. DNA sequence: TGTGCCAGCAGCTTGGAAGGTGATAATGAAAAACTGTTTTTT. It codes for CASSLEGDNEKLFF.